This T cell receptor (beta chain) was recorded in a study of cytomegalovirus exposure and HLA in healthy donors. Points from the study as a whole: From TCR beta sequences, most subjects' HLA-A and HLA-B alleles were reportedly predicted accurately. By a later analysis, the bulk of CMV-associated TCR beta chains appeared HLA-restricted.

The PCR was carried out with 60 Vbeta primers and 13 Jbeta primers. Profiling relied on immunoSEQ multiplex PCR, and the TCRdb table lists in-frame clones only, not all of them. This sample carries roughly 120,000 clones, around 88% of them seen once, and the ten largest clones take 1.5% to 2%. Of note for this clone: Antigen: not known.

The TCR originated in a man aged 40-49 years in good health and CMV-seronegative. The sequencing sample was made of PBMCs.

The CDR3 coding sequence is TGTGCCAGCAGCCCGGACAGGGAGTACGGCTACACCTTC. Translating it yields CASSPDREYGYTF. This rearrangement joins TRBV9 to TRBJ1-2; TRBD1 matches 8 bases. Germline values: CDR1 SGDLS, CDR2 YYNGEE. CDR3 size: 13 residues. Losses at the gene ends were 4 bases for V and 8 bases for J; bases not matched to a gene: 7.